Included here is one TCR beta chain sequence, with context. The CDR3 sequence is 16 residues long. CDR1 SGDLS and CDR2 YYNGEE come from the germline V gene. Germline trimming cut 3 bases from V and 7 bases from J; bases unmatched to any gene: 11. Pregnant or lactating patients were excluded, as were those with uncontrolled infection or other autoimmune disease. TCR beta CDR3 regions were amplified from RNA. First-round RT-PCR with HTBI primers amplified the TCR CDR3 region. TCRdb re-called the multiplex PCR reads with MiXCR, one entry per CDR3 protein. This sample has under 700,000 distinct CDR3 sequences; roughly 50% occur once, and the top ten carry 8.2%. The data belong to a study of T cells in Graves' hyperthyroidism and ophthalmopathy.

The sequencing input was peripheral blood or thyroid tissue (not recorded which). J is TRBJ1-5 and V is TRBV9, with 9 positions matching TRBD1. The TCR was taken from a woman under 30 with Graves' hyperthyroidism. The CDR3 protein is CASSGGTGSGDQPQHF. CDR3 bases: TGTGCCAGCAGCGGGGGGACAGGGTCGGGGGACCAGCCCCAGCATTTT. The full variable domain, in which reference TRBV9 and TRBJ1-5 provide the parts outside the CDR3, is DSGVTQTPKHLITATGQRVTLRCSPRSGDLSVYWYQQSLDQGLQFLIQYYNGEERAKGNILERFSAQQFPDLHSELNLSSLELGDSALYFCASSGGTGSGDQPQHFGDGTRLSIL.